The 8 T cell receptor beta chains below come from one sample, sequenced in a study of shared clonotypes between healthy human individuals. TCRdb's table, derived via immunoSEQ multiplex PCR, lists solely in-frame clones and lacks some. The sample records 100,000 to 120,000 clones, 68% being singletons. The sequencing sample was made of memory CD8+ T cells sorted from blood. Subset specified: CD45RO+ cells pooled with CCR7-negative TemRA cells. Receptor source: a woman aged 25 to 39 in good health.

The chain combines TRBV2 with TRBJ2-1, with D maybe TRBD2 (6 bases). Per germline, CDR1 SNHLY and CDR2 FYNNEI. V was clipped by 6 bases and J by 10 bases, with 19 bases between them. The CDR3 extends over 14 amino acids. This CDR3 is CASRPGLASGEQFF. CDR3 coding DNA: TGTGCCAGCAGACCCGGTCTAGCGTCCGGGGAGCAGTTCTTC.

The chain joins TRBV2 to TRBJ2-7; D not certain. Trimming stripped 2 bases from V and 5 bases from J, with 13 bases between. The CDR3 is 14 amino acids. CDR1 is SNHLY, CDR2 FYNNEI, per germline. CDR3 nucleotides: TGTGCCAGCAGTGAAAGGGAAATAGTCAACGAGCAGTACTTC. It encodes CASSEREIVNEQYF.

This clone was observed at least ten times. The V and J genes are TRBV7-8 and TRBJ1-5, with D tentatively TRBD1 (5 bases). Germline loops: CDR1 SGHVS, CDR2 FQNEAQ. The CDR3 sequence is 14 residues long. V lost 1 base, J lost 6 bases, and 10 bases lay in between. The CDR3 region is CASSLERGAQPQHF. In DNA, the CDR3 is TGTGCCAGCAGCTTAGAAAGGGGTGCTCAGCCCCAGCATTTT.

This clone was picked up a small number of times. The V gene is TRBV6-1, the J gene TRBJ1-5; no clear D gene. In germline, CDR1 is MNHNS, CDR2 SASEGT. Between the trimmed V and J ends, which lost 7 bases and 0 bases, there was a span of 7 bases. The CDR3 contains 13 residues. Written as DNA, the CDR3 is TGTGCCAGCACGAGCGTTAGCAATCAGCCCCAGCATTTT. It specifies CASTSVSNQPQHF.

This clone was seen a few times. CDR3 nucleotides: TGTGCCAGCAGCGGGTCGGTAGTTGGGGGGCTGGAGTACTTC. Its protein product is CASSGSVVGGLEYF. The rearrangement links TRBV5-5 to TRBJ2-7; D is tentatively TRBD1 or TRBD2 (6 bases each). The CDR3 consists of 14 residues. CDR1 and CDR2 from the germline V gene are SGHKS and YYEKEE (reference sequence). Trimming left V 4 bases short and J 11 bases short, with 22 bases between.

This clone was counted only a few times. The V call is TRBV29-1, the J call TRBJ2-2; 10 bases map to TRBD2. Germline V gene lookup returns CDR1 SQVTM and CDR2 ANQGSEA. The CDR3 runs to 18 residues. The J segment lost 5 bases and the V segment lost 4 bases, leaving 16 bases of the junction unmatched. In nucleotides, the CDR3 is TGCAGCGTTGCGACGATTCCAGCGGGAGGGCCAGGGACCGGGGAGCTGTTTTTT. This codes for CSVATIPAGGPGTGELFF.

This clone was observed a handful of times. The chain joins TRBV6-4 to TRBJ2-3, with TRBD2 identical over 13 bases. CDR3 length: 15 residues. J lost 6 bases, V lost 5 bases, and 5 bases had no gene match. Germline V CDR1 and CDR2: MRHNA, SNTAGT. The CDR3 DNA follows: TGTGCCAGCAGTTTCCCGACTAGCGGGAGGGATACGCAGTATTTT. It translates to CASSFPTSGRDTQYF.

V gene TRBV19 combines with J gene TRBJ1-1; no clear D gene. V was clipped by 7 bases and J by 4 bases, with 13 bases between them. The germline CDR1 and CDR2 sequences are LNHDA and SQIVND (reference sequence). This CDR3 has 13 amino acids. The CDR3 DNA reads TGTGCCAGTAAGAAAGGGAGTTCCACTGAAGCTTTCTTT. It is translated as CASKKGSSTEAFF.